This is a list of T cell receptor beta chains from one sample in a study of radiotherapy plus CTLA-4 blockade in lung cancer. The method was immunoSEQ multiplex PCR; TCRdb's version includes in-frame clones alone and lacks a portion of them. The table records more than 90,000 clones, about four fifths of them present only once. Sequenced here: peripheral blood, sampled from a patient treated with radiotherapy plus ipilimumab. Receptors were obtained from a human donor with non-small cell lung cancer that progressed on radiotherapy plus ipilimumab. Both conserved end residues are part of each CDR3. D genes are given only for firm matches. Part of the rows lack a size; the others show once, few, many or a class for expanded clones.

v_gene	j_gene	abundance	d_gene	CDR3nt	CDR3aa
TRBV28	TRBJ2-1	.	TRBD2	TGTGCCAGCAGTCCCCTTACTAGCGGACTTTACAATGAGCAGTTCTTC	CASSPLTSGLYNEQFF
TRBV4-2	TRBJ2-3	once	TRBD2	TGTGCCAGCAGCCAAGGTTCTAGCGGCGTCACAGATACGCAGTATTTT	CASSQGSSGVTDTQYF
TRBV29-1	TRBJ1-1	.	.	TGCAGCGTGGAGGGGGGGCTGGGTGAAGCTTTCTTT	CSVEGGLGEAFF
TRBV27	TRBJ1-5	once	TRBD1	TGTGCCAGCAGTCCTAGACAGGGAGACCAGCCCCAGCATTTT	CASSPRQGDQPQHF
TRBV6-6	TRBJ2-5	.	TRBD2	TGTGCCAGCAGTTACTCGGGACTAGCGGGACCCGCCGCCCAGTACTTC	CASSYSGLAGPAAQYF
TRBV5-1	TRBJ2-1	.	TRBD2	TGCGCCAGCAGCAGCGGGACTAGCGGCAACAATGAGCAGTTCTTC	CASSSGTSGNNEQFF
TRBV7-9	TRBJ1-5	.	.	TGTGCCAGCAGCTTTTTATTCGATCAGCCCCAGCATTTT	CASSFLFDQPQHF
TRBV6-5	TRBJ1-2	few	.	TGTGCCAGCTCGCCCCGGCAGTCCTACTATGGCTACACCTTC	CASSPRQSYYGYTF
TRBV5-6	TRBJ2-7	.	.	TGTGCCAGCAGCTTGGGTCGGAGAGCCTACGAGCAGTACTTC	CASSLGRRAYEQYF
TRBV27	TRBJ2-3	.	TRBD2	TGTGCCAGCAGTTTCCTACTAGCGGATCGCACAGATACGCAGTATTTT	CASSFLLADRTDTQYF
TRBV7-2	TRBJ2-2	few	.	TGTGCCAGCAGCTTAGTATCCGGCGGGGAGCTGTTTTTT	CASSLVSGGELFF
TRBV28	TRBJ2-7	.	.	TGTGCCACCGGCTTCAGCAGCTACGAGCAGTACTTC	CATGFSSYEQYF
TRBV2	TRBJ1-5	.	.	TGTGCCAGCAGCGGTCAGGGAGGGGATCAGCCCCAGCATTTT	CASSGQGGDQPQHF
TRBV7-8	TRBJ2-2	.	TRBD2	TGTGCCAGCAGCTTAGCCTTCGGGGGGACCGGGGAGCTGTTTTTT	CASSLAFGGTGELFF
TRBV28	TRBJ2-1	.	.	TGTGCCAGCAGGGAAGCCTTAGCGGACCGCTCCTACAATGAGCAGTTCTTC	CASREALADRSYNEQFF
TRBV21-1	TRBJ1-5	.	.	TGTGCCAGCACCAGGACAGGGGGGGTTCAGCCCCAGCATTTT	CASTRTGGVQPQHF
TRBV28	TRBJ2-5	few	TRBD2	TGTGCCAGCAGTTTATGGGGTAGCGGGAGCGGAGAGACCCAGTACTTC	CASSLWGSGSGETQYF
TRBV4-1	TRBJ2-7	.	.	TGCGCCAGCAGCCAAGAAAAGTCGTGGGGATACGAGCAGTACTTC	CASSQEKSWGYEQYF
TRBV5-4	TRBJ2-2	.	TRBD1	TGTGCCAGCAGACTAACAGGGGGCGGGACCGGGGAGCTGTTTTTT	CASRLTGGGTGELFF
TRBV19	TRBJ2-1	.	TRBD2	TGTGCCAGTTCGAAGCGGGAGAACGGCCACAATGAGCAGTTCTTC	CASSKRENGHNEQFF
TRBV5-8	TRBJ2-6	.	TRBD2	TGTGCCAGCAGCTTGATGGGACTAGCGGGGTTCTCTGGGGCCAACGTCCTGACTTTC	CASSLMGLAGFSGANVLTF
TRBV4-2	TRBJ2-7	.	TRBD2	TGTGCCAGCAGCCAATCAGGACTAGCGGGAGGGATTGGGTTACACGAGCAGTACTTC	CASSQSGLAGGIGLHEQYF
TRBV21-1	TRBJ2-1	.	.	TGTGCCAGCAGCGCCGGGAATGAGCAGTTCTTC	CASSAGNEQFF
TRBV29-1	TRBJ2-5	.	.	TGCAGCGTTGATCAGGGAGTCGGGGAGACCCAGTACTTC	CSVDQGVGETQYF
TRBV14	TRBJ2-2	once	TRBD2	TGTGCCAGCAGCTCTCGACTAGCGGGAGCCGGGGAGCTGTTTTTT	CASSSRLAGAGELFF
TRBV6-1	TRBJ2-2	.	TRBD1	TGTGCCAGCATAGAGACAGGGGGCTCCGGGGAGCTGTTTTTT	CASIETGGSGELFF
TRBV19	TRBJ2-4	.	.	TGTGCCAGTAGTATGATCCGGGATACCAAAAACATTCAGTACTTC	CASSMIRDTKNIQYF
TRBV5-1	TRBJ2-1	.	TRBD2	TGCGCCAGCAGCGGCGGGACTACCCCCTCCTACAATGAGCAGTTCTTC	CASSGGTTPSYNEQFF
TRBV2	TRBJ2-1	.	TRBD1	TGTGCCAGCAGTCCGGGACAGGGTCGAAATGAGCAGTTCTTC	CASSPGQGRNEQFF
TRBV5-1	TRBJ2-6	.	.	TGCGCCAGCAGCGTAGGACAGCTGAGCTCTGGGGCCAACGTCCTGACTTTC	CASSVGQLSSGANVLTF
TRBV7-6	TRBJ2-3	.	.	TGTGCCAGCAGCGGAGTCCGGGACACAGATACGCAGTATTTT	CASSGVRDTDTQYF
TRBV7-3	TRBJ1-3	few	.	TGTGCCAGCAGCTCCGACAGTGGCTCTGGAAACACCATATATTTT	CASSSDSGSGNTIYF
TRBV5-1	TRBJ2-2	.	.	TGCGCCAGCAGCTTGGAGGTGAACACCGGGGAGCTGTTTTTT	CASSLEVNTGELFF
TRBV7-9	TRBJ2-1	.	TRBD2	TGTGCCAGCAGCTTAGTCACTAGCGGGAGACGTGATGAGCAGTTCTTC	CASSLVTSGRRDEQFF
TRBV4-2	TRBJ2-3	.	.	TGTGCCAGCAGCCAAGCCCACTCCCAGGCAGATACGCAGTATTTT	CASSQAHSQADTQYF
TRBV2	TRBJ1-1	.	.	TGTGCCAGCAGTGAAGCATGGAGGGTTCGGAACACTGAAGCTTTCTTT	CASSEAWRVRNTEAFF
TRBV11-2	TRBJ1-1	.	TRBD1	TGTGCCAGCAGCCTCATAGGACAGGGGCTTGATGAAGCTTTCTTT	CASSLIGQGLDEAFF
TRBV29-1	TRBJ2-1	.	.	TGCAGCGTTGAGTTCATGAGCGGGCAGTTCTTC	CSVEFMSGQFF
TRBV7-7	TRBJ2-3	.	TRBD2	TGTGCTAGCAGCGCCGGACTAGCGGGAGTTGGGGATACGCAGTATTTT	CASSAGLAGVGDTQYF
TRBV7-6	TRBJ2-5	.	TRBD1	TGTGCCAGCAGCTTCCAGGACAGGGTAACGGAGACCCAGTACTTC	CASSFQDRVTETQYF
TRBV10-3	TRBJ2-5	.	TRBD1	TGTGCCATCAGTGGCGACAGGGGGTATGAGACCCAGTACTTC	CAISGDRGYETQYF
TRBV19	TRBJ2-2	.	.	TGTGCATCGGACACCCCCACGAACACCGGGGAGCTGTTTTTT	CASDTPTNTGELFF
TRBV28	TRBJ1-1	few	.	TGTGCCAGCCTGGGGAGGACGCCAGCTTTCTTT	CASLGRTPAFF
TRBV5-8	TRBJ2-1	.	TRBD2	TGTGCCAGCACCCCTATGGGACTAGCGGGAGGGCCCACCTACAATGAGCAGTTCTTC	CASTPMGLAGGPTYNEQFF
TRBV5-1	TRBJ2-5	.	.	TGCGCCAGCTACTTTATATCGGCGTATCAAGAGACCCAGTACTTC	CASYFISAYQETQYF
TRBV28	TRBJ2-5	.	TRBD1	TGTGCCAGCAGTTTAAGCCAGGGGGCAGAGGAGACCCAGTACTTC	CASSLSQGAEETQYF
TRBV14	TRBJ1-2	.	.	TGTGCCAGCAGCGAAAGGGATCTTGGGCAGCGGGGCTATGGCTACACCTTC	CASSERDLGQRGYGYTF
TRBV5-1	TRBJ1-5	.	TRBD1	TGCGCCAGGAGCGCCGGGACAGGGGGCGAGAGGCCCCAGCATTTT	CARSAGTGGERPQHF
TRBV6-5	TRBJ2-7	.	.	TGTGCCAGCGCGAGGGCGGGGAGCTCCTACGAGCAGTACTTC	CASARAGSSYEQYF
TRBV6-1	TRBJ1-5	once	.	TGTGCCAGCAGGCTCAATAGCAATCAGCCCCAGCATTTT	CASRLNSNQPQHF
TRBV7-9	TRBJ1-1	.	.	TGTGCCAGCAGCCCTTGGGGGATTAACACTGAAGCTTTCTTT	CASSPWGINTEAFF
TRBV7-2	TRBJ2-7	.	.	TGTGCCAGCAGCTTAATCAGGTGGACTGACTACGAGCAGTACTTC	CASSLIRWTDYEQYF
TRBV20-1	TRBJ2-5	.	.	TGCAGTGCTAAGCGGGAAGAGACCCAGTACTTC	CSAKREETQYF
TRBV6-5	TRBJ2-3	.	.	TGTGCCAGCAGTTACTCGGGGCACCCCAAGTATTTT	CASSYSGHPKYF
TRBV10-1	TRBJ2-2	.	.	TGCGCCAGCAGTGAGGCCCTCACCGGGGAGCTGTTTTTT	CASSEALTGELFF
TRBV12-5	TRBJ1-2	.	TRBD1	TGTGCTAGTGGTTTTTTCCCCGGGACAGGCTATGGCTACACCTTC	CASGFFPGTGYGYTF
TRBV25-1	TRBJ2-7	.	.	TGTGCCAGCAGTGAATCTGTTGGGTTCTCCTACGAGCAGTACTTC	CASSESVGFSYEQYF
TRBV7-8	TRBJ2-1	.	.	TGTGCCAGCAGCCATACAAGCGGTAACCGCTACAATGAGCAGTTCTTC	CASSHTSGNRYNEQFF